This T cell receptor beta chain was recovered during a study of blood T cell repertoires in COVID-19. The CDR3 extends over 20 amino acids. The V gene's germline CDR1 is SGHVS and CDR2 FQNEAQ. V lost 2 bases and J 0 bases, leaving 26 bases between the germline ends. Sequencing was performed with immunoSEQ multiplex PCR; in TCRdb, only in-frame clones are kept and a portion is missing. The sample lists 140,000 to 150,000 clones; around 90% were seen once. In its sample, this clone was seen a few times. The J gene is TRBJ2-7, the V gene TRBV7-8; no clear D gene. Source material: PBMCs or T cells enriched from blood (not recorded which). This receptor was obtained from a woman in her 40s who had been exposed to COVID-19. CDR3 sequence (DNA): TGTGCCAGCAGCTTACCGGGTGTTTTCGGGTCGATTCCTAGCTCCTACGAGCAGTACTTC. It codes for CASSLPGVFGSIPSSYEQYF. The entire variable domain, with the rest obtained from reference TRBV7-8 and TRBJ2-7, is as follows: GAGVSQSPRYKVAKRGQDVALRCDPISGHVSLFWYQQALGQGPEFLTYFQNEAQLDKSGLPSDRFFAERPEGSVSTLKIQRTQQEDSAVYLCASSLPGVFGSIPSSYEQYFGPGTRLTVT.